The 2 T cell receptor beta chains presented below share a single source sample, sequenced in a study of Ad26.COV2.S vaccination and SARS-CoV-2 variants. The treatment was: approximately 18 received Ad26.COV2.S at low or high dose, single or two shots; about 5 received placebo; per-sample allocation not given. Each sample was drawn 63 days after the first injection (of vaccine or placebo). Sequencing was performed with immunoSEQ multiplex PCR; in TCRdb, only in-frame clones are kept and a portion is missing. The sample yields some 340,000 clones, 70% to 90% seen once. The sample consisted of peripheral blood, taken in a trial of Ad26.COV2.S vaccine versus placebo. The source of these receptors is a person between 18 and 59 years old who received the Ad26.COV2.S COVID-19 vaccine or a placebo.

The CDR3 region has the DNA TGTGCCAGCAGCCCAACGGGCAATCAGCCCCAGCATTTT. Encoded protein: CASSPTGNQPQHF. The chain has TRBV14 and TRBJ1-5; D unclear. This CDR3 comprises 13 residues. Germline V gene data show CDR1 as SGHDN and CDR2 as FVKESK. With 4 bases removed from V and 2 bases from J, the gap between germline ends came to 6 bases.

The chain employs TRBV7-6 and TRBJ2-5; 7 positions match TRBD2. This CDR3 is built from 16 residues. CDR1 is SGHVS, CDR2 FNYEAQ, per germline. V lost 5 bases to trimming and J lost 5 bases; unmatched junction nucleotides: 14. DNA of the CDR3: TGTGCCAGCAGCCCTTATCGCGGGGGATCTCGGGAGACCCAGTACTTC. It codes for CASSPYRGGSRETQYF.